The entry below describes one TCR beta chain. The data were taken from a study of blood T cell repertoires in COVID-19. For the study at large: Acute and convalescent COVID-19 specimens originated in the United States, Italy and Spain. Sample material is recorded as cDNA or gDNA derived from T cells, B-cell-depleted T cells, or PBMCs.

Germline CDR1 is SGHRS and CDR2 is YFSETQ. The CDR3 covers 11 residues. The V gene lost 8 bases and the J gene lost 4 bases, with 7 bases spanning the gap. Original methodology: From reference gene primer amplification, estimates of nucleated cell counts were derived. This table comes from immunoSEQ multiplex PCR, and its TCRdb copy is limited to in-frame clones, with some not included. V and J calls and clone size follow that table, whereas D and trimming were derived from the DNA. The data contain about 110,000 clones, approximately 70% of them singletons. Input material: peripheral blood. This sequence joins TRBV5-1 and TRBJ1-3; D remains unclear. This clonotype was obtained from a woman aged 40 to 55 with acute or convalescent COVID-19. The CDR3: CARIRGNTIYF. In DNA form, the CDR3 reads TGCGCCAGGATCCGGGGAAACACCATATATTTT. Together with reference TRBV5-1 and TRBJ1-3, the CDR3 gives the full variable domain: KAGVTQTPRYLIKTRGQQVTLSCSPISGHRSVSWYQQTPGQGLQFLFEYFSETQRNKGNFPGRFSGRQFSNSRSEMNVSTLELGDSALYLCARIRGNTIYFGEGSWLTVV.